A single sample is the source of the 21 T cell receptor beta chains below, sequenced in a study of low-dose radiotherapy and immunotherapy resistance in tumors. TRAV- and TRBV-specific primers primed first-strand cDNA, covering alpha and beta chains. TCR amplification involved 20 PCR cycles with a constant-region primer and V-primer adapter. Each CDR3 protein gets one entry after TCRdb re-called the reads with MiXCR. This table holds 7,500 to 10,000 distinct CDR3 sequences, about three quarters found once. The receptors shown here come from a human donor with advanced metastatic prostate, ovarian, gallbladder or colorectal cancer (not recorded which). This table probably holds off-target reads from a library built for another chain.

This chain connects TRBV5-5 to TRBJ2-1, with TRBD2 matching over 11 bases. Germline CDR1 is SGHKS and CDR2 is YYEKEE (reference sequence). The CDR3 length is 15 residues. V lost 4 bases to trimming and J lost 4 bases; unmatched junction nucleotides: 4. The CDR3 DNA reads TGTGCCAGCAGCCCCGGGACTAGCGGATACAATGAGCAGTTCTTC. Translating it yields CASSPGTSGYNEQFF.

This clonotype appeared once. The V and J genes are TRBV10-3 and TRBJ2-7; D might be TRBD1 (6 bases). The CDR3 has 12 residues. Germline CDR1 reads ENHRY; CDR2 reads SYGVKD. CDR3 nucleotides: TGTGCGACGGGACAAAGCACCTACGAGCAGTACTTC. It yields the protein CATGQSTYEQYF.

This sequence joins TRBV28 and TRBJ2-5, with TRBD2 as a possible D gene (6 bases). Germline V lookup: CDR1 MDHEN, CDR2 SYDVKM. The CDR3 has 17 residues. The V gene lost 7 bases and the J gene lost 0 bases, with 21 bases spanning the gap. CDR3 sequence (DNA): TGTGCCAGCACCACCAAGATGTTAGCGGAATACCAAGAGACCCAGTACTTC. Its translation: CASTTKMLAEYQETQYF. The variable domain in full, with the rest retrieved from reference TRBV28 and TRBJ2-5, is DVKVTQSSRYLVKRTGEKVFLECVQDMDHENMFWYRQDPGLGLRLIYFSYDVKMKEKGDIPEGYSVSREKKERFSLILESASTNQTSMYLCASTTKMLAEYQETQYFGPGTRLLVL.

The gene calls are TRBV28 and TRBJ2-7, with 7 bases lining up with TRBD1. CDR3 length: 15 amino acids. Germline CDR1 and CDR2: MDHEN and SYDVKM. Trimming cost V 1 base and J 5 bases; bases outside gene matches: 8. CDR3 DNA: TGTGCCAGCAGTTTATCGGGGCAGGGGGTGGACGAGCAGTACTTC. Translation: CASSLSGQGVDEQYF.

This clonotype was seen once. The chain couples TRBV29-1 to TRBJ2-5; TRBD1 agrees at 7 bases. CDR1 SQVTM and CDR2 ANQGSEA come from the germline V gene. This CDR3 is 13 amino acids long. The junction had 7 bases not matched to a gene; V was cut back by 6 bases and J by 3 bases. The CDR3 DNA reads TGCAGCGTCGCACACAGGGGCGAAGAGACCCAGTACTTC. Translating it yields CSVAHRGEETQYF.

The rearrangement links TRBV1 to TRBJ2-7; the listed D gene, TRBD1, was not tested against the DNA. TRBV1 is a known pseudogene. The CDR3 has 15 amino acids. DNA of the CDR3: TGCACCAGCAGCCAACGGGACAAAAGACGCTACGAGCAGTACTTC. Its protein product is CTSSQRDKRRYEQYF.

The chain employs TRBV5-1 and TRBJ1-2; 9 bases fit TRBD1. Trimming took 4 bases from V and 1 from J; bases not matched to a gene: 2. Germline CDR1 and CDR2: SGHRS and YFSETQ. The CDR3 loop spans 14 amino acids. CDR3 protein: CASSRTGDNYGYTF. DNA for the CDR3: TGCGCCAGCAGCCGGACAGGGGATAACTATGGCTACACCTTC.

This clonotype has more than one count but fewer than ten. Written as DNA, the CDR3 is TGTGCCAGCAGTTCCCCGGGTAGCGGGAGCTCCTACAATGAGCAGTTCTTC. Translation gives CASSSPGSGSSYNEQFF. V usage is TRBV28 and J usage is TRBJ2-1, with 9 bases matching TRBD2. Germline values: CDR1 MDHEN, CDR2 SYDVKM. V lost 4 bases, J lost 0 bases, and 7 bases stayed unmatched. This CDR3 has 17 amino acids.

This chain connects TRBV29-1 to TRBJ2-5; the match to TRBD1 covers 7 bases. The CDR3 runs to 15 residues. Germline-derived CDR1 and CDR2 are SQVTM and ANQGSEA. Trimming at V came to 0 bases and at J to 5 bases, leaving 9 bases not matched to a gene. CDR3 in DNA: TGCAGCGTTGAAGACCCGAACAGGGGCTGGGAGACCCAGTACTTC. As protein: CSVEDPNRGWETQYF.

The V call is TRBV28, the J call TRBJ2-5, with 9 positions matching TRBD1. The CDR3 consists of 13 residues. J lost 7 bases, V lost 7 bases, and 7 bases had no gene match. Germline V gives CDR1 MDHEN, CDR2 SYDVKM. Written as DNA, the CDR3 is TGTGCCAGCACCACAGGGGGCCTCCGGACCCAGTACTTC. It translates to CASTTGGLRTQYF.

V is TRBV20-1 and J is TRBJ1-5; no clear D gene. Germline V lookup: CDR1 DFQATT, CDR2 SNEGSKA (reference sequence). This CDR3 has 11 amino acids. The V and J ends lost 1 base and 5 bases respectively, with 3 bases between them. CDR3 sequence reads: CSARGDQPQHF. The DNA of the CDR3 is TGCAGTGCTAGAGGAGATCAGCCCCAGCATTTT.

This sequence joins TRBV10-3 and TRBJ2-3; TRBD1 or TRBD2 may be the D gene (5 bases each). CDR3 size: 13 residues. Germline CDR1 is ENHRY and CDR2 is SYGVKD. The ends were cut back, 7 bases at V and 2 bases at J, with 10 bases in the middle. The DNA of the CDR3 is TGTGCCATCATGGGGGATTCCACAGATACGCAGTATTTT. As protein: CAIMGDSTDTQYF.

The chain uses TRBV20-1 and TRBJ2-5; 10 bases map to TRBD1. CDR3 length equals 13 residues. V was pared by 5 bases and J by 6 bases, with 6 bases of the junction left unmatched. Germline values: CDR1 DFQATT, CDR2 SNEGSKA (reference sequence). The CDR3 DNA reads as TGCAGTGCTCCCCGGACAGGGGGAAAGACCCAGTACTTC. Its translation: CSAPRTGGKTQYF.

The chain has TRBV5-6 and TRBJ2-5; 9 bases align to TRBD1. V lost 2 bases and J lost 5; bases outside the gene matches: 4. This CDR3 is 14 amino acids long. Germline lookup yields CDR1 SGHDT and CDR2 YYEEEE. For the CDR3, the DNA is TGTGCCAGCAGCTTTAACAGGGGGCGGGAGACCCAGTACTTC. This codes for CASSFNRGRETQYF.

J is TRBJ2-7 and V is TRBV3-1; D remains ambiguous. The V gene lost 1 base and the J gene lost 2 bases, with 3 bases spanning the gap. From germline, CDR1 is LGHDT and CDR2 YNNKEL (reference sequence). This CDR3 is 12 amino acids long. The CDR3 DNA reads as TGTGCCAGCAGCCAAGCAGCCTACGAGCAGTACTTC. It translates to CASSQAAYEQYF.

This clonotype has more than one count but fewer than ten. The CDR3 here is CSVEEGGGVYEQYF. The CDR3, as DNA: TGCAGCGTTGAAGAGGGAGGGGGAGTATACGAGCAGTACTTC. The genes are TRBV29-1 and TRBJ2-7; D perhaps matches TRBD2 (7 bases). The CDR3 length is 14 residues. The V end lost 0 bases, the J end lost 4 bases, and 13 bases lay between the germline ends. CDR1 is SQVTM, CDR2 ANQGSEA, per germline.

The chain is built from TRBV9 and TRBJ1-1; tentatively, D is TRBD1 (5 bases). The CDR3 totals 13 residues. Germline CDR1 is SGDLS and CDR2 is YYNGEE. V was shortened by 7 bases and J by 4 bases, with 14 bases between the two germline ends. The CDR3 reads CASAGGWSTEAFF. As DNA, the CDR3 is TGTGCCAGCGCTGGGGGATGGAGCACTGAAGCTTTCTTT.

This chain connects TRBV27 to TRBJ1-1, with D possibly being TRBD1 (5 bases). The CDR3 contains 14 residues. The V end was cut by 5 bases, the J end by 4 bases, with 14 bases between. Germline CDR1 and CDR2: MNHEY and SMNVEV (reference sequence). DNA of the CDR3: TGTGCCAGCAGTCCGTACAGGATCCTCACTGAAGCTTTCTTT. Its protein product is CASSPYRILTEAFF.

The chain joins TRBV19 to TRBJ2-2, with D possibly matching TRBD1 (5 bases). Germline CDR1 reads LNHDA; CDR2 reads SQIVND (reference sequence). The germline V and J ends were trimmed by 11 bases and 3 bases, with 13 bases remaining between them. The CDR3 runs to 13 residues. CDR3 residues: CAVGRGYTGELFF. CDR3 bases: TGTGCCGTAGGAAGGGGATACACCGGGGAGCTGTTTTTT.

The chain has TRBV6-6 and TRBJ1-2; D is unclear. The V gene's germline CDR1 is MNHNY and CDR2 SVGAGI (reference sequence). Trimming pared 4 bases from V and 8 bases from J, leaving 11 bases between. The CDR3 is made up of 12 amino acids. The CDR3 loop is CASSFTARGYTF. Here the CDR3 DNA reads TGTGCCAGCAGTTTTACGGCGCGGGGCTACACCTTC.

This chain connects TRBV4-2 to TRBJ2-7, with D maybe TRBD1 (6 bases). The CDR3 is 16 amino acids. Germline CDR1 is LGHNA and CDR2 is YNFKEQ. V was trimmed by 1 base and J by 5 bases, leaving 18 bases between them. The CDR3 reads CASSQAQAGAVHEQYF. The CDR3 DNA follows: TGTGCCAGCAGCCAAGCGCAGGCAGGGGCTGTCCACGAGCAGTACTTC.